This T cell receptor beta chain originates from a study of T-cell reconstitution after alpha-beta-depleted transplantation in children. This CDR3 comprises 14 residues. The V and J ends lost 6 bases and 4 bases, in that order; junction bases with no gene match: 8. CDR1 is SQVTM, CDR2 ANQGSEA, per germline. Using unique molecular identifiers, the investigators prepared the TCRbeta library. TCRdb re-called the PCR reads through MiXCR, storing one row per CDR3 protein. The table lists 530,000 or so distinct CDR3 sequences, 27% of them singletons. Of note for this clonotype: The target antigen is unknown.

Notes on the study in general: In patients about two months after transplant, alpha-beta T cells reportedly arose from several hundred expanded graft clones.

The chain joins TRBV29-1 to TRBJ2-3; 9 bases match TRBD1. This specimen consisted of PBMCs, obtained before TCRalphabeta/CD19-depleted stem cell transplant. The TCR originated in a boy under three years old with Wiskott-Aldrich syndrome, due to receive a stem cell transplant. CDR3: CSVAKGQGPDTQYF. CDR3 DNA: TGCAGCGTAGCAAAGGGACAGGGTCCAGATACGCAGTATTTT.